This T cell receptor beta chain was found in a study of CD8 T cells in Susac syndrome. Study in general: Treatment status at blood draw for the Susac syndrome patients was therapy-naive, corticosteroids, or intravenous immunoglobulin alone. Study findings and constraints: None of the CD4+ T cell repertoires in Susac syndrome showed clonal expansion.

This CDR3 has 15 amino acids. Looked up from germline, CDR1 is SGHKS and CDR2 is YYEKEE (reference sequence). Trimming removed 0 bases from V and 10 bases from J, with 14 bases in between. TCR beta sequencing covered blood CD8+ and CD4+ T cells. Reverse transcription used roughly 0.5 to 1 ug RNA and random hexamers. TCRdb ran MiXCR on the immunoSEQ multiplex PCR reads and lists one entry per CDR3 protein. The sample has 210,000 or so distinct CDR3 sequences, 94% seen once. Worth noting for this clonotype: Its antigen is unknown.

The rearrangement joins TRBV5-5 to TRBJ1-6, with D tentatively TRBD1 (5 bases). The source is a human donor with Susac syndrome. What was sequenced was CD4+ T cells from PBMCs. CDR3 loop: CASSLAEVTVSPLHF. The CDR3 DNA follows: TGTGCCAGCAGCTTGGCCGAAGTGACAGTGTCACCCCTCCACTTT.